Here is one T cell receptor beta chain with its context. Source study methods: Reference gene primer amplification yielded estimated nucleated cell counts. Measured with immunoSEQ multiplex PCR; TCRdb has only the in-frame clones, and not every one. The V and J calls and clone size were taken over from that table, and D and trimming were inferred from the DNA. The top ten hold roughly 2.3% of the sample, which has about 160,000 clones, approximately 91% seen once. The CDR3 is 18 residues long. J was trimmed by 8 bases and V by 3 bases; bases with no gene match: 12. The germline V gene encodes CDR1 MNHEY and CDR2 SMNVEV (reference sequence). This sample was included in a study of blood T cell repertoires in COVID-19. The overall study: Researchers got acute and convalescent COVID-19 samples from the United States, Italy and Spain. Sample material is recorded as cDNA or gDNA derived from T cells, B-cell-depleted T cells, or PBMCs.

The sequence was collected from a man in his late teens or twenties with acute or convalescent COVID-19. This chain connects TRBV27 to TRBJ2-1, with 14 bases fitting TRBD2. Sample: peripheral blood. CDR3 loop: CASSFLPLTSGGGDEQFF. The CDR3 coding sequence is TGTGCCAGCAGTTTCCTACCTCTGACTAGCGGGGGGGGCGATGAGCAGTTCTTC.